These T cell receptor beta chains were read from a single sample in a study of cytomegalovirus exposure and HLA in healthy donors. The table came from immunoSEQ multiplex PCR; TCRdb's copy has only in-frame clones and leaves some out. The repertoire holds about 96,000 clones, 65% to 80% seen once, with approximately 3.2% in the top ten. The source material was PBMCs. The receptors come from a female donor in good health and CMV-seropositive. CDR3s include the opening cysteine and the closing phenylalanine or tryptophan. The D gene is left open where the match is weak. Clone size appears in some rows only: once, few, many, or a class for an expanded clone.

J: TRBJ2-6; size: .; V: TRBV7-9; D: .; DNA: TGTGCCAGCAGCTTACCGAGCTCTGGGGCCAACGTCCTGACTTTC; CDR3: CASSLPSSGANVLTF
J: TRBJ2-1; size: once; V: TRBV7-2; D: TRBD2; DNA: TGTGCCAGCAGCTCGCGCGGGGGGGCTTACAATGAGCAGTTCTTC; CDR3: CASSSRGGAYNEQFF
J: TRBJ2-1; size: .; V: TRBV6-5; D: .; DNA: TGTGCCAGCAGCGATACAGGGGAGCAGTTCTTC; CDR3: CASSDTGEQFF
J: TRBJ1-2; size: .; V: TRBV5-1; D: .; DNA: TGCGCCAGCAGCTTATACTCAACCACCTATGGCTACACCTTC; CDR3: CASSLYSTTYGYTF
J: TRBJ2-5; size: .; V: TRBV28; D: TRBD1; DNA: TGTGCCAGCAGTCTCTCCCGGGACAGGGGGTACCAAGAGACCCAGTACTTC; CDR3: CASSLSRDRGYQETQYF
J: TRBJ2-3; size: .; V: TRBV2; D: TRBD2; DNA: TGTGCCAGCATTAGCGGGGGGGCAACAGATACGCAGTATTTT; CDR3: CASISGGATDTQYF
J: TRBJ2-7; size: .; V: TRBV23-1; D: TRBD2; DNA: TGCGCCAGCAGTTCGGGACTAGCGGCATCCTACGAGCAGTACTTC; CDR3: CASSSGLAASYEQYF
J: TRBJ1-1; size: .; V: TRBV13; D: .; DNA: TGTGCCAGCAGCTTACTTCGGGTGAACACTGAAGCTTTCTTT; CDR3: CASSLLRVNTEAFF
J: TRBJ2-2; size: .; V: TRBV7-2; D: TRBD2; DNA: TGTGCCAGCAGCTTAGCGCTGACTAGCGGATACACCGGGGAGCTGTTTTTT; CDR3: CASSLALTSGYTGELFF
J: TRBJ1-6; size: few; V: TRBV6-5; D: TRBD1; DNA: TGTGCCAGCAGTTACTCGATTGGGACAGGCCATTCACCCCTCCACTTT; CDR3: CASSYSIGTGHSPLHF
J: TRBJ2-7; size: .; V: TRBV6-6; D: TRBD1; DNA: TGTGCCAGCAGTTACTCGGGGACAGGCGGAGAGCAGTACTTC; CDR3: CASSYSGTGGEQYF
J: TRBJ2-1; size: .; V: TRBV9; D: TRBD1; DNA: TGTGCCAGCAGCATGCCGGGACAGTCCTACAATGAGCAGTTCTTC; CDR3: CASSMPGQSYNEQFF
J: TRBJ1-1; size: .; V: TRBV5-1; D: .; DNA: TGCGCCAGCAGCTTGGGGACAAGCCCTGAAGCTTTCTTT; CDR3: CASSLGTSPEAFF
J: TRBJ2-1; size: .; V: TRBV4-3; D: TRBD2; DNA: TGCGCCAGCGCTAGGGGGACTAGCGGATTTGAGCAGTTCTTC; CDR3: CASARGTSGFEQFF
J: TRBJ2-2; size: few; V: TRBV30; D: TRBD2; DNA: TGTGCCTGGACGGTAGCGGGAGTGGACACCGGGGAGCTGTTTTTT; CDR3: CAWTVAGVDTGELFF
J: TRBJ2-1; size: .; V: TRBV6-4; D: TRBD1; DNA: TGTGCCAGCAGTGACTCGGGACAGGGGGATGTCAATGAGCAGTTCTTC; CDR3: CASSDSGQGDVNEQFF
J: TRBJ1-1; size: .; V: TRBV5-1; D: .; DNA: TGCGCCAGCAGCGCGGCGACAGCGAACACTGAAGCTTTCTTT; CDR3: CASSAATANTEAFF
J: TRBJ2-7; size: .; V: TRBV21-1; D: .; DNA: TGTGCCAGCAGCAGTCCCACTTCAGGGTACGAGCAGTACTTC; CDR3: CASSSPTSGYEQYF
J: TRBJ2-5; size: once; V: TRBV2; D: .; DNA: TGTGCCAGCCTACCGACGAGACTAGTCCAAGAGACCCAGTACTTC; CDR3: CASLPTRLVQETQYF
J: TRBJ1-1; size: few; V: TRBV6-5; D: .; DNA: TGTGCCAGCAGCGATCCAAGGGGTAGTCGGCCTGAAGCTTTCTTT; CDR3: CASSDPRGSRPEAFF
J: TRBJ2-1; size: .; V: TRBV6-6; D: .; DNA: TGTGCCAGCAGTTCGGGATACAATGAGCAGTTCTTC; CDR3: CASSSGYNEQFF
J: TRBJ2-2; size: .; V: TRBV5-1; D: .; DNA: TGCGCCAGCAGCTTGCTCCGCCGCGGACAGACCGGGAACACCGGGGAGCTGTTTTTT; CDR3: CASSLLRRGQTGNTGELFF
J: TRBJ2-7; size: few; V: TRBV6-5; D: .; DNA: TGTGCCAGCAGTTACAACAGGGTGAGGGAGCAGTACTTC; CDR3: CASSYNRVREQYF
J: TRBJ2-7; size: .; V: TRBV5-4; D: TRBD2; DNA: TGTGCCAGCAGCCGGCCGGGACTAGCGGACTACGAGCAGTACTTC; CDR3: CASSRPGLADYEQYF
J: TRBJ2-2; size: .; V: TRBV6-4; D: .; DNA: TGTGCCAGCAGGAAGCCGGTAAGAACTTCGAACACCGGGGAGCTGTTTTTT; CDR3: CASRKPVRTSNTGELFF
J: TRBJ2-7; size: .; V: TRBV4-3; D: TRBD1; DNA: TGCGCCAGCAGCGACAGTCGGGCAGGGGGCTCAGACGAGCAGTACTTC; CDR3: CASSDSRAGGSDEQYF
J: TRBJ1-3; size: once; V: TRBV9; D: .; DNA: TGTGCCAGCAGCCCTCGGACCGGGGAGGGCACCATATATTTT; CDR3: CASSPRTGEGTIYF
J: TRBJ2-7; size: .; V: TRBV4-2; D: TRBD2; DNA: TGTGCCAGCAGCCTACGGACTAGCGGGAGGGACCTTGGCAACGAGCAGTACTTC; CDR3: CASSLRTSGRDLGNEQYF
J: TRBJ1-5; size: .; V: TRBV9; D: .; DNA: TGTGCCAGCAGCGTAGCGGGAGGTGCCAATCAGCCCCAGCATTTT; CDR3: CASSVAGGANQPQHF
J: TRBJ2-5; size: .; V: TRBV7-2; D: .; DNA: TGTGCCAGCAGCCTTTTTGCGGAGACCCAGTACTTC; CDR3: CASSLFAETQYF
J: TRBJ2-3; size: few; V: TRBV7-2; D: TRBD2; DNA: TGTGCCAGCAGCTTAGTAGCGGGAGCAGATACGCAGTATTTT; CDR3: CASSLVAGADTQYF
J: TRBJ2-6; size: once; V: TRBV5-1; D: TRBD1; DNA: TGCGCCAGCAGCGGGGGACAGATCTCTGGGGCCAACGTCCTGACTTTC; CDR3: CASSGGQISGANVLTF
J: TRBJ2-7; size: .; V: TRBV11-2; D: .; DNA: TGTGCCAGCAGCTCGACAGTCGAGCAGTACTTC; CDR3: CASSSTVEQYF
J: TRBJ2-1; size: once; V: TRBV5-1; D: .; DNA: TGCGCCAGCAGCTTCTGGGGGGGGGCCGGCAATGAGCAGTTCTTC; CDR3: CASSFWGGAGNEQFF
J: TRBJ1-2; size: .; V: TRBV9; D: .; DNA: TGTGCCAGCAGCGATGAGGGAAGCTACACCTTC; CDR3: CASSDEGSYTF
J: TRBJ1-2; size: .; V: TRBV2; D: .; DNA: TGTGCCAGCAGTGATTCTGTGGGGGGTCTACTTGGCTACACCTTC; CDR3: CASSDSVGGLLGYTF
J: TRBJ2-7; size: .; V: TRBV7-9; D: TRBD2; DNA: TGTGCCAGCAGCTTACTAGCGGGCCCCTCCTACGAGCAGTACTTC; CDR3: CASSLLAGPSYEQYF
J: TRBJ2-5; size: .; V: TRBV6-5; D: .; DNA: TGTGCCAGCAGAGGGGGAGCAGATCAAGAGACCCAGTACTTC; CDR3: CASRGGADQETQYF